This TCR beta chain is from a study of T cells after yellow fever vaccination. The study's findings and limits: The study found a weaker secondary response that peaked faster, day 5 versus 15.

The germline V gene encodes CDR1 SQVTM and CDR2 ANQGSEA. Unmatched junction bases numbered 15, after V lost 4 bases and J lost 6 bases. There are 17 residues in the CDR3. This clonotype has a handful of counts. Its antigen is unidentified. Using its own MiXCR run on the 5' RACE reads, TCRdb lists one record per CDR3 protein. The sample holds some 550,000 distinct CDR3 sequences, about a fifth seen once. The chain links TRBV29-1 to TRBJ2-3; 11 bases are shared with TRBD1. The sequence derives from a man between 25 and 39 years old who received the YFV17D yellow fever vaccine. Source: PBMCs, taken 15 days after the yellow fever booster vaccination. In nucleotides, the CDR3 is TGCAGCGTTGCGAGGCCCCGGGACAGGGGGTCTGTGGATACGCAGTATTTT. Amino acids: CSVARPRDRGSVDTQYF.